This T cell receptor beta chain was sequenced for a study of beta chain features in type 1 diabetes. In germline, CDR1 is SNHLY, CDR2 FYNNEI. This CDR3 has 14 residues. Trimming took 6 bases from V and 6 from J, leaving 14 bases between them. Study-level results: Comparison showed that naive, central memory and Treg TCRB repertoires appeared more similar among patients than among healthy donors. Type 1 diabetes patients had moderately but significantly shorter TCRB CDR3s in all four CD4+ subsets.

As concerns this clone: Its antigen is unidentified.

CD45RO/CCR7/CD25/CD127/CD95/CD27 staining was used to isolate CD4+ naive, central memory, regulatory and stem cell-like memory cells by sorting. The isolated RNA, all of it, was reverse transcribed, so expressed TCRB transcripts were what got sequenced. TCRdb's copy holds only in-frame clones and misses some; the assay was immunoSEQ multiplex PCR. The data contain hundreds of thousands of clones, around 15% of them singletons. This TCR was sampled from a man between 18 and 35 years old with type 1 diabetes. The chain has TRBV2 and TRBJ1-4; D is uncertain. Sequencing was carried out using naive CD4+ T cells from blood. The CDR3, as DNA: TGTGCCAGCAGCCGGGCCCTGGGCGATGAAAAACTGTTTTTT. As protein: CASSRALGDEKLFF.